Reported below is one T cell receptor (beta chain). Antigen specificity is unknown. The data are from a study of cytomegalovirus exposure and HLA in healthy donors. Study-level background: Under 85% of 300 to 450 genotyped donors fell in the Caucasian-associated ancestry cluster. Study-level results: In an earlier analysis, productive rearrangement rates for most beta V segments clustered near 87% or 30%.

Germline CDR1 is LNHDA and CDR2 is SQIVND (reference sequence). V dropped 6 bases and J dropped 2 bases, with 17 bases sitting between them. The CDR3 spans 15 residues. The PCR was carried out with 60 Vbeta primers and 13 Jbeta primers. Profiled with immunoSEQ multiplex PCR; TCRdb holds only in-frame clones, not every one. The top ten clones hold approximately 1.8% of a sample with roughly 160,000 clones, 65% to 80% of them seen once. Healthy bone marrow donors made up the cohort. The sample consisted of PBMCs. The rearrangement joins TRBV19 to TRBJ2-7; maybe TRBD1 (6 bases). The sequence derives from a woman aged 25 to 39 in good health and CMV-seronegative. The CDR3 DNA reads as TGTGCCAGTAGCCGGACAGTTTACGACCCCTACGAGCAGTACTTC. It is translated as CASSRTVYDPYEQYF.